A selection of T cell receptor beta chains follows, all from one sample in a study of beta chain features in type 1 diabetes. The table came from immunoSEQ multiplex PCR; TCRdb's copy has only in-frame clones and leaves some out. The table records roughly 290,000 clones, around 7.8% of them present only once. Sequenced material: central memory CD4+ T cells from blood. Source of these receptors: a woman younger than 30 in good health. Both conserved end residues are part of each CDR3. The D gene is left open where the match is weak. Not every row has a clone size; where given, it reads once, few, many or a size class.

abundance: .
v_gene: TRBV18
j_gene: TRBJ2-5
d_gene: TRBD1
len: 16
CDR3nt: TGTGCCAGCTCACCTGCTACAGGGGGCATCAGGGAGACCCAGTACTTC
CDR3aa: CASSPATGGIRETQYF

abundance: .
v_gene: TRBV4-3
j_gene: TRBJ2-5
d_gene: TRBD2
len: 13
CDR3nt: TGCGCCAGCAGCCTCCGGCGGGGGGAGACCCAGTACTTC
CDR3aa: CASSLRRGETQYF

abundance: .
v_gene: TRBV6-1
j_gene: TRBJ1-5
d_gene: .
len: 12
CDR3nt: TGTGCCAGCAGTTCACCATCTGAGGCCCAGCATTTT
CDR3aa: CASSSPSEAQHF

abundance: few
v_gene: TRBV7-2
j_gene: TRBJ1-1
d_gene: .
len: 18
CDR3nt: TGTGCCAGCAGCTTAAGGTTCGCGGGAGGAGGGATTAACACTGAAGCTTTCTTT
CDR3aa: CASSLRFAGGGINTEAFF

abundance: many
v_gene: TRBV4-2
j_gene: TRBJ2-1
d_gene: .
len: 13
CDR3nt: TGTGGCCCAGGCGAGGGGCAGAACAATGAGCAGTTCTTC
CDR3aa: CGPGEGQNNEQFF

abundance: few
v_gene: TRBV12-5
j_gene: TRBJ1-1
d_gene: .
len: 14
CDR3nt: TGTGCTAGTGGTTTGGTGAGGGTCAACACTGAAGCTTTCTTT
CDR3aa: CASGLVRVNTEAFF

abundance: .
v_gene: TRBV7-2
j_gene: TRBJ2-6
d_gene: TRBD1
len: 15
CDR3nt: TGTGCCAGCAGCCCCGGGACAGCTGGGGCCAACGTCCTGACTTTC
CDR3aa: CASSPGTAGANVLTF

abundance: .
v_gene: TRBV7-2
j_gene: TRBJ1-6
d_gene: TRBD1
len: 14
CDR3nt: TGTGCCAGCTCCGGACAGGGGAGGAATTCACCCCTCCACTTT
CDR3aa: CASSGQGRNSPLHF

abundance: .
v_gene: TRBV18
j_gene: TRBJ1-1
d_gene: TRBD1
len: 13
CDR3nt: TGTGCCAGCTCCGGACAGGGACCGTCTGAAGCTTTCTTT
CDR3aa: CASSGQGPSEAFF

abundance: .
v_gene: TRBV11-1
j_gene: TRBJ2-7
d_gene: .
len: 15
CDR3nt: TGTGCCAGCAGCCGATTGGGGGAGCTATACTACGAGCAGTACTTC
CDR3aa: CASSRLGELYYEQYF

abundance: few
v_gene: TRBV7-3
j_gene: TRBJ2-5
d_gene: .
len: 16
CDR3nt: TGTGCCAGCAGCTCAATATCCGGAGGGGCTCAAGAGACCCAGTACTTC
CDR3aa: CASSSISGGAQETQYF

abundance: .
v_gene: TRBV2
j_gene: TRBJ2-5
d_gene: TRBD2
len: 15
CDR3nt: TGTGCCAGCAACGTTCTAGCGGGAATAAGAGAGACCCAGTACTTC
CDR3aa: CASNVLAGIRETQYF

abundance: .
v_gene: TRBV5-1
j_gene: TRBJ2-2
d_gene: .
len: 16
CDR3nt: TGCGCCAGCAGCTTTAGGCAGGCCCTTAACACCGGGGAGCTGTTTTTT
CDR3aa: CASSFRQALNTGELFF

abundance: .
v_gene: TRBV7-3
j_gene: TRBJ2-1
d_gene: .
len: 16
CDR3nt: TGTGCCAGCAGCTTTCTCTACTCAAGCTCCTACAATGAGCAGTTCTTC
CDR3aa: CASSFLYSSSYNEQFF

abundance: few
v_gene: TRBV19
j_gene: TRBJ1-5
d_gene: .
len: 15
CDR3nt: TGTGCCACGGGCTGGAGGGGGGGACGGAATCAGCCCCAGCATTTT
CDR3aa: CATGWRGGRNQPQHF

abundance: few
v_gene: TRBV30
j_gene: TRBJ2-7
d_gene: TRBD1
len: 14
CDR3nt: TGTGCCTGGATGAGTGGACAGGGGTCCTACGAGCAGTACTTC
CDR3aa: CAWMSGQGSYEQYF

abundance: .
v_gene: TRBV5-6
j_gene: TRBJ2-1
d_gene: .
len: 14
CDR3nt: TGTGCCAGCAGCTCCCCGGGACCTAACAATGAGCAGTTCTTC
CDR3aa: CASSSPGPNNEQFF

abundance: many
v_gene: TRBV14
j_gene: TRBJ2-7
d_gene: TRBD1
len: 14
CDR3nt: TGTGCCAGCAGCCAAGGGACAGGGGGCTACGAGCAGTACTTC
CDR3aa: CASSQGTGGYEQYF

abundance: .
v_gene: TRBV6-5
j_gene: TRBJ1-2
d_gene: .
len: 12
CDR3nt: TGTGCCGCCGGACAGCAGATCTATGGCTACACCTTC
CDR3aa: CAAGQQIYGYTF

abundance: .
v_gene: TRBV11-3
j_gene: TRBJ2-7
d_gene: TRBD2
len: 15
CDR3nt: TGTGCCAGCAGCCGGGGACTAGCGGGAGGCTACGAGCAGTACTTC
CDR3aa: CASSRGLAGGYEQYF

abundance: .
v_gene: TRBV18
j_gene: TRBJ2-5
d_gene: .
len: 13
CDR3nt: TGTGCCAGCTCACCAAACATCCAAGAGACCCAGTACTTC
CDR3aa: CASSPNIQETQYF

abundance: .
v_gene: TRBV20-1
j_gene: TRBJ2-5
d_gene: .
len: 10
CDR3nt: TGCAGTGCCGGCAGAGAGACCCAGTACTTC
CDR3aa: CSAGRETQYF

abundance: .
v_gene: TRBV30
j_gene: TRBJ1-5
d_gene: TRBD1
len: 15
CDR3nt: TGTGCCTGGAGTGTAAACAGGGGGGTCAATCAGCCCCAGCATTTT
CDR3aa: CAWSVNRGVNQPQHF

abundance: many
v_gene: TRBV9
j_gene: TRBJ1-4
d_gene: TRBD1
len: 14
CDR3nt: TGTGCCAGCAGCGCAGAGACAGGGATCGAAAAACTGTTTTTT
CDR3aa: CASSAETGIEKLFF

abundance: few
v_gene: TRBV18
j_gene: TRBJ2-3
d_gene: .
len: 14
CDR3nt: TGTGCCAGCTCACCGGGATTTCGCACAGATACGCAGTATTTT
CDR3aa: CASSPGFRTDTQYF

abundance: .
v_gene: TRBV4-2
j_gene: TRBJ1-1
d_gene: .
len: 14
CDR3nt: TGTGCCAGCAGCCAAGTAGGGGACCCCATTGAAGCTTTCTTT
CDR3aa: CASSQVGDPIEAFF

abundance: few
v_gene: TRBV14
j_gene: TRBJ1-1
d_gene: .
len: 14
CDR3nt: TGTGCCAGCAGCCTTACCACAGGGTTCACTGAAGCTTTCTTT
CDR3aa: CASSLTTGFTEAFF

abundance: .
v_gene: TRBV29-1
j_gene: TRBJ1-4
d_gene: .
len: 13
CDR3nt: TGCAGCGTGAAGACGGCCCTTAATGAAAAACTGTTTTTT
CDR3aa: CSVKTALNEKLFF

abundance: few
v_gene: TRBV7-2
j_gene: TRBJ2-3
d_gene: .
len: 14
CDR3nt: TGTGCCAGCAGCTTCGACGGGAATACAGATACGCAGTATTTT
CDR3aa: CASSFDGNTDTQYF

abundance: .
v_gene: TRBV4-3
j_gene: TRBJ1-1
d_gene: TRBD1
len: 16
CDR3nt: TGCGCCAGCAGCCAAGAGGCGGGACAGATGAACACTGAAGCTTTCTTT
CDR3aa: CASSQEAGQMNTEAFF

abundance: .
v_gene: TRBV30
j_gene: TRBJ2-1
d_gene: .
len: 15
CDR3nt: TGTGCCTGGAGTCCCCCGCCCGGTACGTACAATGAGCAGTTCTTC
CDR3aa: CAWSPPPGTYNEQFF

abundance: .
v_gene: TRBV7-2
j_gene: TRBJ1-3
d_gene: .
len: 13
CDR3nt: TGTGCCAGCAGCTTAGGTTGGGGAAACACCATATATTTT
CDR3aa: CASSLGWGNTIYF

abundance: few
v_gene: TRBV7-9
j_gene: TRBJ2-1
d_gene: .
len: 12
CDR3nt: TGTGCCAGCAGCTTAGTCCACAATGAGCAGTTCTTC
CDR3aa: CASSLVHNEQFF

abundance: many
v_gene: TRBV18
j_gene: TRBJ1-5
d_gene: .
len: 14
CDR3nt: TGTGCCAGCTCACCATTGGGGGTAGGTCAGCCCCAGCATTTT
CDR3aa: CASSPLGVGQPQHF

abundance: .
v_gene: TRBV20-1
j_gene: TRBJ1-1
d_gene: .
len: 10
CDR3nt: TGCAGTGCTAGGAACACTGAAGCTTTCTTT
CDR3aa: CSARNTEAFF

abundance: .
v_gene: TRBV19
j_gene: TRBJ2-1
d_gene: .
len: 14
CDR3nt: TGTGCCAGTAGTTTAGATGTATCCTACAATGAGCAGTTCTTC
CDR3aa: CASSLDVSYNEQFF

abundance: .
v_gene: TRBV27
j_gene: TRBJ2-7
d_gene: TRBD2
len: 16
CDR3nt: TGTGCCAGCAGTTTATCTGGGGGGGGGAGCTCCTACGAGCAGTACTTC
CDR3aa: CASSLSGGGSSYEQYF

abundance: .
v_gene: TRBV27
j_gene: TRBJ2-5
d_gene: .
len: 14
CDR3nt: TGTGCCAGCAAACGAGGACAAGTAAAAGAGACCCAGTACTTC
CDR3aa: CASKRGQVKETQYF

abundance: .
v_gene: TRBV11-2
j_gene: TRBJ2-3
d_gene: TRBD1
len: 17
CDR3nt: TGTGCCAGCAGCTTAGTTGGGACAGGGACCGGCACAGATACGCAGTATTTT
CDR3aa: CASSLVGTGTGTDTQYF

abundance: few
v_gene: TRBV6-1
j_gene: TRBJ2-1
d_gene: .
len: 15
CDR3nt: TGTGCCAGCAGTGAATCGGGAGAGGAGTACAATGAGCAGTTCTTC
CDR3aa: CASSESGEEYNEQFF

abundance: .
v_gene: TRBV5-1
j_gene: TRBJ1-5
d_gene: .
len: 14
CDR3nt: TGCGCCAGCAGTCTACAGGGAAGTAATCAGCCCCAGCATTTT
CDR3aa: CASSLQGSNQPQHF

abundance: .
v_gene: TRBV28
j_gene: TRBJ1-2
d_gene: .
len: 13
CDR3nt: TGTGCCAGCAGTTTCGTTAGGGTAGCTGGCTACACCTTC
CDR3aa: CASSFVRVAGYTF

abundance: few
v_gene: TRBV20-1
j_gene: TRBJ2-7
d_gene: .
len: 11
CDR3nt: TGCAGTGCTAGAGGATTCTACGAGCAGTACTTC
CDR3aa: CSARGFYEQYF